A selection of T cell receptor beta chains follows, all from one sample in a study of cytomegalovirus exposure and HLA in healthy donors. TCRdb keeps only in-frame clones here, not all; method: immunoSEQ multiplex PCR. The sample holds about 120,000 clones; approximately 80% are singletons and the top ten take less than 5.5%. Sequenced input: PBMCs. Source of these receptors: a middle-aged man in good health and CMV-seropositive. Each CDR3 is given with its conserved first and last residue. Each record gives: J gene, CDR3 length, clone size, D gene, V gene, CDR3 protein, CDR3 DNA. A D gene is named only where the DNA matches it firmly. Size is omitted from some rows. Given values are once, few, many or a class for expanded clones.

j_call: TRBJ1-1; cdr3_length: 14; clone_size: once; d_call: TRBD1; v_call: TRBV7-2; cdr3_aa: CASSFGQGSTEAFF; cdr3_nt: TGTGCCAGCAGCTTCGGACAGGGGAGTACTGAAGCTTTCTTT
j_call: TRBJ2-3; cdr3_length: 15; clone_size: -; d_call: -; v_call: TRBV21-1; cdr3_aa: CASNPGQPTVDTQYF; cdr3_nt: TGTGCCAGCAACCCGGGACAGCCAACAGTTGATACGCAGTATTTT
j_call: TRBJ2-7; cdr3_length: 16; clone_size: few; d_call: TRBD2; v_call: TRBV30; cdr3_aa: CAWSPLAGDSLYEQYF; cdr3_nt: TGTGCCTGGAGTCCCCTAGCGGGAGATTCCTTGTACGAGCAGTACTTC
j_call: TRBJ1-5; cdr3_length: 15; clone_size: -; d_call: TRBD1; v_call: TRBV18; cdr3_aa: CASSLGQVSNQPQHF; cdr3_nt: TGTGCCAGCTCCCTCGGACAGGTCAGCAATCAGCCCCAGCATTTT
j_call: TRBJ2-1; cdr3_length: 13; clone_size: -; d_call: TRBD2; v_call: TRBV10-2; cdr3_aa: CASSWLAGYEQFF; cdr3_nt: TGCGCCAGCAGTTGGCTAGCGGGGTATGAGCAGTTCTTC
j_call: TRBJ1-2; cdr3_length: 15; clone_size: -; d_call: -; v_call: TRBV5-6; cdr3_aa: CASSLVDSGNYGYTF; cdr3_nt: TGTGCCAGCAGCTTGGTGGACAGTGGGAACTATGGCTACACCTTC
j_call: TRBJ2-7; cdr3_length: 14; clone_size: -; d_call: -; v_call: TRBV4-1; cdr3_aa: CASSQDTGEYEQYF; cdr3_nt: TGCGCCAGCAGCCAAGATACAGGAGAGTACGAGCAGTACTTC
j_call: TRBJ1-6; cdr3_length: 16; clone_size: -; d_call: -; v_call: TRBV28; cdr3_aa: CASSHQGGSYNSPLHF; cdr3_nt: TGTGCCAGCAGTCACCAGGGAGGCTCCTATAATTCACCCCTCCACTTT
j_call: TRBJ1-5; cdr3_length: 16; clone_size: few; d_call: TRBD1; v_call: TRBV15; cdr3_aa: CATSRARDRNNQPQHF; cdr3_nt: TGTGCCACCAGCAGAGCCCGGGACAGGAACAATCAGCCCCAGCATTTT
j_call: TRBJ2-3; cdr3_length: 16; clone_size: -; d_call: -; v_call: TRBV5-4; cdr3_aa: CASSFTGRTQADTQYF; cdr3_nt: TGTGCCAGCAGCTTTACAGGGCGAACACAAGCAGATACGCAGTATTTT
j_call: TRBJ1-2; cdr3_length: 15; clone_size: -; d_call: TRBD1; v_call: TRBV5-1; cdr3_aa: CASSFTGTGGDGYTF; cdr3_nt: TGCGCCAGCAGTTTTACCGGGACAGGGGGCGACGGCTACACCTTC
j_call: TRBJ2-6; cdr3_length: 18; clone_size: -; d_call: -; v_call: TRBV4-1; cdr3_aa: CASSQDTYSPSGANVLTF; cdr3_nt: TGCGCCAGCAGCCAAGATACCTACAGTCCTTCTGGGGCCAACGTCCTGACTTTC
j_call: TRBJ2-3; cdr3_length: 14; clone_size: -; d_call: TRBD2; v_call: TRBV6-5; cdr3_aa: CASSSAGGSDTQYF; cdr3_nt: TGTGCCAGCAGTTCAGCGGGAGGGTCAGATACGCAGTATTTT
j_call: TRBJ2-7; cdr3_length: 14; clone_size: -; d_call: -; v_call: TRBV5-1; cdr3_aa: CASSLEGRSYEQYF; cdr3_nt: TGCGCCAGCAGCTTGGAGGGGCGGTCCTACGAGCAGTACTTC
j_call: TRBJ1-5; cdr3_length: 14; clone_size: -; d_call: -; v_call: TRBV2; cdr3_aa: CASQYGIGNQPQHF; cdr3_nt: TGTGCCAGCCAATACGGGATCGGCAATCAGCCCCAGCATTTT
j_call: TRBJ1-5; cdr3_length: 15; clone_size: -; d_call: -; v_call: TRBV7-9; cdr3_aa: CASSLSRVGNQLQHF; cdr3_nt: TGTGCCAGCAGCTTAAGCAGGGTAGGCAATCAGCTCCAGCATTTT
j_call: TRBJ1-4; cdr3_length: 15; clone_size: -; d_call: TRBD1; v_call: TRBV2; cdr3_aa: CASRSSRGLGEKLFF; cdr3_nt: TGTGCCAGCAGGAGTTCTAGGGGGCTTGGGGAAAAACTGTTTTTT
j_call: TRBJ2-2; cdr3_length: 17; clone_size: -; d_call: -; v_call: TRBV4-1; cdr3_aa: CASSQEQEPPYTGEPFF; cdr3_nt: TGCGCCAGCAGCCAAGAGCAGGAACCCCCTTACACCGGGGAGCCGTTTTTT
j_call: TRBJ2-3; cdr3_length: 15; clone_size: -; d_call: TRBD2; v_call: TRBV2; cdr3_aa: CASSEVSGRTDTQYF; cdr3_nt: TGTGCCAGCAGTGAAGTTAGCGGGAGGACAGATACGCAGTATTTT
j_call: TRBJ2-6; cdr3_length: 17; clone_size: -; d_call: -; v_call: TRBV5-6; cdr3_aa: CASSTPSGAPGANVLTF; cdr3_nt: TGTGCCAGCAGCACGCCCTCTGGGGCCCCAGGCGCCAACGTCCTGACTTTC
j_call: TRBJ2-6; cdr3_length: 17; clone_size: -; d_call: -; v_call: TRBV18; cdr3_aa: CASSPTTSISGANVLTF; cdr3_nt: TGTGCCAGCTCACCAACGACTTCCATCTCTGGGGCCAACGTCCTGACTTTC
j_call: TRBJ2-7; cdr3_length: 13; clone_size: -; d_call: TRBD1; v_call: TRBV10-3; cdr3_aa: CAISFQGAGEQYF; cdr3_nt: TGTGCCATCAGTTTTCAGGGGGCAGGCGAGCAGTACTTC
j_call: TRBJ1-1; cdr3_length: 15; clone_size: -; d_call: TRBD1; v_call: TRBV19; cdr3_aa: CASKGLDRASTEAFF; cdr3_nt: TGTGCCAGTAAAGGGCTGGACAGGGCTTCGACTGAAGCTTTCTTT
j_call: TRBJ2-5; cdr3_length: 14; clone_size: -; d_call: TRBD2; v_call: TRBV7-9; cdr3_aa: CATYRSSGVETQYF; cdr3_nt: TGTGCCACATATAGGTCTAGCGGGGTGGAGACCCAGTACTTC
j_call: TRBJ2-1; cdr3_length: 16; clone_size: -; d_call: TRBD2; v_call: TRBV18; cdr3_aa: CASSPGLAGSYNEQFF; cdr3_nt: TGTGCCAGCTCACCCGGTCTAGCGGGTTCCTACAATGAGCAGTTCTTC
j_call: TRBJ1-4; cdr3_length: 16; clone_size: -; d_call: TRBD1; v_call: TRBV6-1; cdr3_aa: CASSESRGRGAEKLFF; cdr3_nt: TGTGCCAGCAGTGAATCCAGGGGGCGGGGCGCAGAAAAACTGTTTTTT
j_call: TRBJ1-1; cdr3_length: 13; clone_size: -; d_call: -; v_call: TRBV2; cdr3_aa: CASSTQGRTEAFF; cdr3_nt: TGTGCCAGCAGTACCCAGGGAAGAACTGAAGCTTTCTTT
j_call: TRBJ1-2; cdr3_length: 16; clone_size: -; d_call: -; v_call: TRBV5-1; cdr3_aa: CASSPGWGAIGYGYTF; cdr3_nt: TGCGCCAGCAGTCCCGGATGGGGCGCTATTGGCTATGGCTACACCTTC